This is a list of T cell receptor beta chains from one sample in a study of blood T cells in healthy people across ages. From the 5' RACE reads, TCRdb called clonotypes with MiXCR, one entry per CDR3 protein. The data contain approximately 670,000 distinct CDR3 sequences, around 41% of them singletons. Input material: blood. All receptors derive from an elderly man in good health. The CDR3 runs from the conserved cysteine through the conserved F or W. A D gene is named only where the DNA matches it firmly. Size is stated for part of the rows, as once, few or many counts, or as a class when the clone is expanded.

d_gene	j_gene	v_gene	abundance	len	CDR3nt	CDR3aa
TRBD2	TRBJ2-1	TRBV11-2	few	18	TGTGCCAGCAGCTTAGATTCTAGGAGACTAGCCCTCTACAATGAGCAGTTCTTC	CASSLDSRRLALYNEQFF
TRBD2	TRBJ2-3	TRBV28	many	16	TGTGCCAGCAGTTCCCTAGCGGGAGCGGACACAGATACGCAGTATTTT	CASSSLAGADTDTQYF
.	TRBJ2-6	TRBV21-1	few	17	TGTGCCAGCAGCAAATGTCAGGGGCTCTCTGGGGCCAACGTCCTGACTTTC	CASSKCQGLSGANVLTF
.	TRBJ2-5	TRBV27	.	13	TGTGCCAGCAGTTTCTACAGGGAAGAGACCCAGTACTTC	CASSFYREETQYF
TRBD2	TRBJ2-1	TRBV7-2	.	15	TGTGCCAGCAGCTTATACGCCGGGGGGGCCGATGAGCAGTTCTTC	CASSLYAGGADEQFF
.	TRBJ2-3	TRBV20-1	.	14	TGCAGTGCTAGAGATCCGGGGGCTATAGATACGCAGTATTTT	CSARDPGAIDTQYF
TRBD1	TRBJ1-1	TRBV27	.	17	TGTGCCAGCAGTCTTATAACCCTCGGACAGGGCAAACCTGAAGCTTTCTTT	CASSLITLGQGKPEAFF
TRBD2	TRBJ2-7	TRBV6-2/TRBV6-3	few	15	TGTGCCAGCAGTTACGGCCAGCGGGGTTCCTACGAGCAGTACTTC	CASSYGQRGSYEQYF
TRBD2	TRBJ2-7	TRBV2	.	19	TGTGCCAGCGGAGGGAGGGGACGAGGGACTAGCGGGTTCTCCTACGAGCAGTACTTC	CASGGRGRGTSGFSYEQYF
TRBD2	TRBJ2-2	TRBV20-1	once	17	TGCAGTGCTAGAGATGCTAGCGGGGGGGCGTGGACCGGGGAGCTGTTTTTT	CSARDASGGAWTGELFF
TRBD1	TRBJ2-4	TRBV7-2	many	15	TGTGCCAGCAGCTTAGGGGGGGGACAGGGTCGCATTCAGTACTTC	CASSLGGGQGRIQYF
TRBD1	TRBJ2-1	TRBV7-9	.	13	TGTGCCAGCAGCTCCAGGGGGCCGTACGAGCAGTTCTTC	CASSSRGPYEQFF
.	TRBJ2-7	TRBV12-3/TRBV12-4	many	12	TGTGCCAGCAGTCCAACCGCCTACGAGCAGTACTTC	CASSPTAYEQYF
.	TRBJ2-1	TRBV12-3/TRBV12-4	many	11	TGTGCCAGCAGGGACTACAATGAGCAGTTCTTC	CASRDYNEQFF
.	TRBJ2-7	TRBV9	.	16	TGTGCCAGCAGCGTAGATTGGGGGACGGATTCCTACGAGCAGTACTTC	CASSVDWGTDSYEQYF
.	TRBJ2-3	TRBV7-9	.	13	TGTGCCGGCAGCTCGGACTGGTTCCATACGCAGTATTTT	CAGSSDWFHTQYF
.	TRBJ2-1	TRBV7-3	.	15	TGTGCCAGCAGCTCAACTAGCAGAGCCTACAATGAGCAGTTCTTC	CASSSTSRAYNEQFF
TRBD1	TRBJ1-6	TRBV11-2	.	16	TGTGCCAGCAGCTTATCCACAGGGGGGAATAATTCACCCCTCCACTTT	CASSLSTGGNNSPLHF
.	TRBJ2-7	TRBV6-5	.	12	TGTGCCAGCAGCTCGGCTGCCTACGAGCAGTACTTC	CASSSAAYEQYF
TRBD1	TRBJ2-7	TRBV11-2	.	16	TGTGCCAGCAGCTTAGGCGACAGGGCCGGTTCCTACGAGCAGTACTTC	CASSLGDRAGSYEQYF
TRBD2	TRBJ2-5	TRBV27	.	17	TGTGCCAGCAGTTCCCATCGACTAGCGGGAGTGGAAGAGACCCAGTACTTC	CASSSHRLAGVEETQYF
TRBD2	TRBJ2-1	TRBV20-1	once	15	TGCAGTACTCTTGGCGGGAGGGCCGCTGATAATGAGCAGTTCTTC	CSTLGGRAADNEQFF
TRBD2	TRBJ2-7	TRBV4-3	many	15	TGCGCCAGCAGCCAAGATAGCGGGGATTACAATGAGCAGTACTTC	CASSQDSGDYNEQYF
TRBD2	TRBJ2-1	TRBV9	.	16	TGTGCCAGCAGCGTAGCGGCTAGCGGGGGGCACAATGAGCAGTTCTTC	CASSVAASGGHNEQFF
.	TRBJ2-7	TRBV10-3	many	14	TGTGCCATCAGTTCTTTCCGCTTACGGGCTGAGCAGTACTTC	CAISSFRLRAEQYF
TRBD2	TRBJ2-5	TRBV4-3	.	16	TGCGCCAGCAGCCAAGATCGGGCGGGGGGGTTAGAGACCCAGTACTTC	CASSQDRAGGLETQYF